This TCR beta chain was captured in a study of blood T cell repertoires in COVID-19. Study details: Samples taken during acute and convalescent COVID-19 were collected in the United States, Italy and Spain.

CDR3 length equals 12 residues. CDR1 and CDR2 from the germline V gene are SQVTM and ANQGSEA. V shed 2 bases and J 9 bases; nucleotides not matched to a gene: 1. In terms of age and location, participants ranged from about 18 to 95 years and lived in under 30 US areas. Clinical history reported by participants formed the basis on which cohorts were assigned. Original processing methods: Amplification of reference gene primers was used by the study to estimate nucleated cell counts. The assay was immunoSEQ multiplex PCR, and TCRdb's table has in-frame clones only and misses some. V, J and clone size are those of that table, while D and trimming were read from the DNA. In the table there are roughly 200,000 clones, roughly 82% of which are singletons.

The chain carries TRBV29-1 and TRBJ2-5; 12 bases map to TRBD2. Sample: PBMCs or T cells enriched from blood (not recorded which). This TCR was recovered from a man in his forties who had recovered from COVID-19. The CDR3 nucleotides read TGCAGCGTTGAAACTAGCGGGAGGTCCCAGTACTTC. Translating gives CSVETSGRSQYF.